The 18 T cell receptor beta chains presented below share a single source sample, sequenced in a study of T cells in Graves' hyperthyroidism and ophthalmopathy. From RNA transcripts, TCR beta CDR3 regions were amplified. First-round RT-PCR targeting the TCR CDR3 was performed with the HTBI primer set. MiXCR, run by TCRdb on the multiplex PCR reads, gives a single entry per CDR3 protein. The sample lists roughly 530,000 distinct CDR3 sequences; 17% were seen once. The sequencing input was blood. The receptor source for this set is a woman between 18 and 30 years old with Graves' ophthalmopathy.

This sequence joins TRBV19 and TRBJ2-2; 8 bases align to TRBD2. Germline CDR1 and CDR2: LNHDA and SQIVND (reference sequence). The V segment lost 10 bases and the J segment 4 bases; nucleotides outside the gene matches: 11. This CDR3 has 15 residues. This CDR3 reads CATGGVAGRTGELFF. CDR3 nucleotide sequence: TGTGCCACTGGAGGGGTAGCGGGACGCACCGGGGAGCTGTTTTTT.

This clonotype was seen only a few times. The chain carries TRBV7-9 and TRBJ1-2; TRBD1 matches at 9 bases. V shed 5 bases and J 6 bases; nucleotides not matched to a gene: 4. CDR3 size: 13 residues. From germline, CDR1 is SEHNR and CDR2 FQNEAQ (reference sequence). The CDR3 DNA is TGTGCCAGCAGCCACACAGGGGGCGATGGCTACACCTTC. Amino acid sequence: CASSHTGGDGYTF.

This clonotype has just a few counts. The CDR3 reads CASIYSPLAGEDPDTQYF. In DNA form, the CDR3 reads TGTGCCAGCATTTACTCCCCTTTAGCTGGGGAGGATCCAGATACGCAGTATTTT. V gene TRBV12-3 or TRBV12-4 combines with J gene TRBJ2-3; perhaps TRBD2 as D (6 bases). CDR3 length equals 18 residues. Deletions cut 7 bases from V and 4 bases from J, with 27 bases between.

This sequence joins TRBV20-1 and TRBJ1-1; unclear D gene. Germline V gene sequence: CDR1 DFQATT, CDR2 SNEGSKA (reference sequence). The CDR3 extends over 11 amino acids. Trimming removed 6 bases from V and 7 bases from J, with 12 bases in between. The CDR3 region is CSASLENEAFF. The DNA of the CDR3 is TGCAGTGCGAGCCTAGAGAATGAAGCTTTCTTT.

The gene calls are TRBV4-3 and TRBJ2-7, with 9 bases lining up with TRBD2. Looked up from germline, CDR1 is LGHNA and CDR2 is YSLEER. The ends lost 7 bases at V and 6 bases at J; junction bases unmatched: 13. The CDR3 loop spans 15 amino acids. The CDR3 region has the DNA TGCGCCAGCACCAATGTGGGACTAGCATCGGGCGAGCAGTACTTC. Protein: CASTNVGLASGEQYF.

At least ten counts were recorded for this clonotype. The chain couples TRBV30 to TRBJ2-7; the D is unclear. The CDR3 extends over 13 amino acids. V dropped 6 bases and J dropped 2 bases, with 14 bases sitting between them. CDR1 is GTSNPN and CDR2 is SVGIG in the germline V gene (reference sequence). The CDR3 loop reads CACHPHGTYEQYF. The CDR3 DNA reads TGTGCCTGCCACCCTCACGGAACCTACGAGCAGTACTTC.

V is TRBV29-1 and J is TRBJ2-3; 9 nucleotides align to TRBD2. CDR3 length equals 15 residues. V lost 1 base to trimming and J lost 5 bases; unmatched junction nucleotides: 7. Germline V gene lookup returns CDR1 SQVTM and CDR2 ANQGSEA. The CDR3 coding sequence is TGCAGCGTTGAAGCGGCGGGAGGGCCGGGAGATACGCAGTATTTT. It encodes CSVEAAGGPGDTQYF.

This clonotype was seen repeatedly, ten times or more. The chain joins TRBV27 to TRBJ2-7; possibly TRBD1 for D (6 bases). CDR3 size: 14 residues. Germline CDR1 and CDR2: MNHEY and SMNVEV (reference sequence). Trimming pared 0 bases from V and 9 bases from J, leaving 15 bases between. The CDR3 region is CASSLSTGGTTQYF. The CDR3, as DNA: TGTGCCAGCAGTTTATCAACTGGTGGGACAACGCAGTACTTC.

This sequence joins TRBV20-1 and TRBJ2-7; TRBD2 agrees at 9 bases. This CDR3 comprises 14 residues. Germline CDR1 reads DFQATT; CDR2 reads SNEGSKA (reference sequence). The V segment lost 6 bases and the J segment 6 bases; nucleotides outside the gene matches: 12. This CDR3 reads CSAVHSGSMVEQYF. The DNA of the CDR3 is TGCAGTGCCGTCCATAGCGGGAGCATGGTCGAGCAGTACTTC.

This clonotype occurred a few times. This chain connects TRBV11-2 to TRBJ1-5, with a possible D match to TRBD1 (5 bases). Germline values: CDR1 SGHAT, CDR2 FQNNGV. Trimming removed 1 base from V and 5 bases from J, with 12 bases in between. The CDR3 totals 15 residues. Written as DNA, the CDR3 is TGTGCCAGCAGCTTAGGGGGGGGAGCGTATCAGCCCCAGCATTTT. Amino acid sequence: CASSLGGGAYQPQHF.

This clonotype was observed at least ten times. This rearrangement joins TRBV28 to TRBJ1-5; possible D gene TRBD1, 5 bases. The germline CDR1 and CDR2 sequences are MDHEN and SYDVKM. The CDR3 runs 13 residues. V was clipped by 7 bases and J by 2 bases, with 9 bases between them. CDR3 bases: TGTGCCAGCATGGGGGAGGGCAATCAGCCCCAGCATTTT. The encoded protein is CASMGEGNQPQHF.

The rearrangement links TRBV11-2 to TRBJ1-5; D ambiguous. V lost 5 bases and J lost 3, with 14 bases in between. CDR1 is SGHAT and CDR2 is FQNNGV in the germline V gene. This CDR3 contains 15 residues. The CDR3 region is CASSEDGRINQPQHF. CDR3 nucleotide sequence: TGTGCCAGCAGCGAAGACGGCCGCATCAATCAGCCCCAGCATTTT.

This clonotype has at least ten counts. This chain uses TRBV27 with TRBJ1-1, with D hard to call. Between the trimmed V and J ends, which lost 5 bases and 3 bases, there was a span of 10 bases. This CDR3 is built from 13 residues. CDR1 and CDR2 from the germline V gene are MNHEY and SMNVEV (reference sequence). The CDR3: CASSPNGYTEAFF. For the CDR3, the DNA is TGTGCCAGCAGTCCGAACGGTTACACTGAAGCTTTCTTT.

As concerns this clonotype: A much larger clone sits a single nucleotide away, making a read error possible. The V and J genes are TRBV27 and TRBJ2-5; 8 bases match TRBD2. Germline CDR1 and CDR2: MNHEY and SMNVEV (reference sequence). CDR3 length equals 16 residues. Trimming took 6 bases from V and 5 from J; bases not matched to a gene: 14. The CDR3 bases are TGTGCCAGCAGCCCCCGGACTAGCAGGAGAGGGGAGACCCAGTACTTC. Amino acids: CASSPRTSRRGETQYF.

This clonotype occurred a few times. The genes are TRBV29-1 and TRBJ1-2; D may be TRBD1 (6 bases). CDR3 size: 13 residues. Deletions cut 4 bases from V and 3 bases from J, with 12 bases between. Germline CDR1 SQVTM, CDR2 ANQGSEA. CDR3 protein: CSVAPGQHYGYTF. The CDR3 DNA sequence: TGCAGCGTTGCCCCCGGACAGCACTATGGCTACACCTTC.

This clonotype was seen many times. The genes are TRBV29-1 and TRBJ2-1; D remains ambiguous. V lost 7 bases and J lost 8, with 18 bases in between. In germline, CDR1 is SQVTM, CDR2 ANQGSEA. The CDR3 consists of 13 residues. This CDR3 reads CSAGWATPYEQFF. In DNA, the CDR3 is TGCAGCGCTGGGTGGGCTACGCCGTATGAGCAGTTCTTC.

In its sample, this clonotype was seen many times. J is TRBJ2-1 and V is TRBV2; 7 positions agree with TRBD1. Germline trimming cut 4 bases from V and 11 bases from J; bases unmatched to any gene: 14. CDR1 and CDR2 from the germline V gene are SNHLY and FYNNEI. The CDR3 contains 15 residues. CDR3 in amino acids: CASSVEGGGGAKQFF. The CDR3 DNA sequence: TGTGCCAGCAGTGTGGAAGGGGGCGGCGGAGCGAAGCAGTTCTTC.

Ten or more counts support this clonotype. The rearrangement joins TRBV20-1 to TRBJ1-5; D not resolved. The CDR3 is 16 amino acids. CDR1 is DFQATT, CDR2 SNEGSKA, per germline (reference sequence). The V end was cut by 1 base, the J end by 0 bases, with 13 bases between. This chain's CDR3 is CSARGGSDYSNQPQHF. CDR3 sequence (DNA): TGCAGTGCTAGAGGAGGCAGCGATTATAGCAATCAGCCCCAGCATTTT.